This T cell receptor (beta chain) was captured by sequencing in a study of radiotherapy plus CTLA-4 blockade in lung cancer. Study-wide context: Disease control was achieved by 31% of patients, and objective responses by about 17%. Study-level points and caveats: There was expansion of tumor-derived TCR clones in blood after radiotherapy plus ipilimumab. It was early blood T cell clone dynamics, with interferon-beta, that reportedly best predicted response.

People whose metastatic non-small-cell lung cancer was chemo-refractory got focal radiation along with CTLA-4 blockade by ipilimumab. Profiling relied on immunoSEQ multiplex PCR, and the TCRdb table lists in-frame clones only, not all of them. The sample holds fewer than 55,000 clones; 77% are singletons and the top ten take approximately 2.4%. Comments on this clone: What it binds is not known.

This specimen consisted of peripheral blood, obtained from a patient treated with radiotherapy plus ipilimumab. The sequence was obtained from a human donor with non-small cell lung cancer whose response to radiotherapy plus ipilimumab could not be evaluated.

CDR3 residues: CASSEYFRDREETQYF. The DNA of the CDR3 is TGTGCCAGCAGTGAATATTTCCGGGACAGGGAAGAGACCCAGTACTTC. V gene TRBV25-1 combines with J gene TRBJ2-5; TRBD1 matches 9 bases. CDR3 length equals 16 residues. Germline CDR1 and CDR2: MGHDK and SYGVNS. V trimming: 0 bases; J trimming: 3 bases; junction bases outside the gene matches: 5.